Included here is one TCR beta chain sequence, with context. The data are from a study of blood T cell repertoires in COVID-19. Turning to the study itself: Researchers got acute and convalescent COVID-19 samples from the United States, Italy and Spain.

Trimming took off 6 bases at V and 8 bases at J, with 13 bases between the two ends. The CDR3 has 11 residues. Germline V gives CDR1 SQVTM, CDR2 ANQGSEA. In the original processing: Amplified reference gene primers provided the basis for estimating nucleated cell counts. Data came from immunoSEQ multiplex PCR; TCRdb stores just in-frame clones and leaves some out. The DNA gave D and trimming, while V, J and clone size come from that table. The data hold 90,000 to 100,000 clones, with around 90% observed a single time. Sample: peripheral blood. This TCR was recovered from a man in his 70s with acute or convalescent COVID-19. The chain recombines TRBV29-1 with TRBJ1-1; TRBD1 is a possible D gene (5 bases). CDR3 sequence reads: CSVSSGWEAFF. The DNA for the CDR3 is TGCAGCGTCAGCTCAGGGTGGGAAGCTTTCTTT.